The sample holds many counts of the clone carrying this T cell receptor beta chain. The data were taken from a study of blood T cells in healthy people across ages. The authors ran a second PCR of 7 to 11 cycles using a sample-barcoded 5' primer and a J-beta primer mix. TCRdb re-called the 5' RACE reads through MiXCR, storing one row per CDR3 protein. The sample holds about 640,000 distinct CDR3 sequences, about 53% seen once. CDR1 and CDR2 (germline): SGHVS, FQNEAQ. V lost 5 bases, J lost 0 bases, and 14 bases stayed unmatched. The CDR3 covers 18 residues. This receptor was obtained from a man aged 55 to 70 in good health. Sequences were obtained from blood. The V gene is TRBV7-8, the J gene TRBJ2-7, with TRBD2 identical over 9 bases. CDR3 DNA sequence: TGTGCCAGCAGCCAAAGGGAGGTAGCGGGGGCCCTCTCCTACGAGCAGTACTTC. As protein: CASSQREVAGALSYEQYF.